The 19 T cell receptor beta chains below were found in one sample sequenced in a study of CD8 T cells in ankylosing spondylitis. One entry per CDR3 protein results from TCRdb running MiXCR on the 5' RACE reads. The table records about 200,000 distinct CDR3 sequences, 25% to 30% of them present only once. The sample was blood, either unsorted or a sorted T cell fraction (not recorded which). These receptors were obtained from a male donor with ankylosing spondylitis or in good health (not recorded which).

This clonotype appeared many times. V and J are TRBV5-1 and TRBJ1-4; no definite D call. This CDR3 spans 14 amino acids. Germline loops: CDR1 SGHRS, CDR2 YFSETQ. V was clipped by 1 base and J by 8 bases, with 12 bases between them. The CDR3 reads CASSLMSITEKLFF. Written as DNA, the CDR3 is TGCGCCAGCAGCTTGATGTCGATAACCGAAAAACTGTTTTTT.

The table lists this clonotype with many counts. V is TRBV10-2 and J is TRBJ1-3; D gene uncertain. V was clipped by 11 bases and J by 4 bases, with 27 bases between them. The CDR3 has 17 residues. Per germline, CDR1 WSHSY and CDR2 SAAADI. The CDR3 DNA reads as TGCGCCTGGCTTTTTCGGTTGTCGAGAAATCGCGGAAACACCATATATTTT. Translated, it gives CAWLFRLSRNRGNTIYF.

At least ten counts were recorded for this clonotype. The chain recombines TRBV4-2 with TRBJ1-3; no clear D gene. The CDR3 covers 17 residues. V gave up 0 bases and J gave up 2 bases, with 14 bases separating them. Germline CDR1 LGHNA, CDR2 YNFKEQ. CDR3 in amino acids: CASSQDSSPTTGNTIYF. CDR3 DNA sequence: TGTGCCAGCAGCCAAGATTCTTCCCCAACCACTGGAAACACCATATATTTT.

This clonotype was seen ten or more times. The rearrangement links TRBV20-1 to TRBJ1-5, with D hard to call. The CDR3 totals 12 residues. V lost 1 base to trimming and J lost 4 bases, with 5 bases between them. Germline loops: CDR1 DFQATT, CDR2 SNEGSKA (reference sequence). The CDR3 loop is CSARAGNQPQHF. CDR3 coding DNA: TGCAGTGCTAGAGCGGGGAATCAGCCCCAGCATTTT.

This clonotype showed up many times. The chain carries TRBV20-1 and TRBJ2-3; D perhaps matches TRBD2 (5 bases). Germline CDR1 DFQATT, CDR2 SNEGSKA (reference sequence). V was cut by 3 bases and J by 2 bases, with 9 bases left in between. This CDR3 has 13 amino acids. CDR3 loop: CSASVGVTDTQYF. The CDR3 nucleotides read TGCAGTGCTAGCGTCGGGGTCACAGATACGCAGTATTTT.

This clonotype was counted only a few times. The rearrangement joins TRBV12-3 or TRBV12-4 to TRBJ1-1; D uncertain. Trimming removed 1 base at V and 10 bases at J, with 16 bases between. The CDR3 covers 14 residues. CDR3 loop: CASSLGSASPRAFF. CDR3 nucleotides: TGTGCCAGCAGTTTAGGTAGCGCGAGTCCCCGAGCTTTCTTT.

This clonotype was seen many times. The chain combines TRBV21-1 with TRBJ2-1; the table calls TRBD1, which could not be checked here. TRBV21-1 is designated a pseudogene. CDR3 length: 19 residues. The CDR3 region has the DNA TGTGCCAGCAGCAAAGTATTATGGGGAAGAGACAGGGACTACAATGAGCAGTTCTTC. This gives the protein CASSKVLWGRDRDYNEQFF.

V usage is TRBV14 and J usage is TRBJ2-3; D ambiguous. The CDR3 extends over 14 amino acids. The germline gives CDR1 SGHDN, CDR2 FVKESK. The V end was cut by 0 bases, the J end by 3 bases, with 7 bases between. The CDR3 sequence is CASSQDLSTDTQYF. As DNA, the CDR3 is TGTGCCAGCAGCCAAGATCTAAGTACAGATACGCAGTATTTT.

This clonotype was recorded at least ten times. The chain joins TRBV5-1 to TRBJ2-7; 8 bases agree with TRBD1. Trimming cost V 1 base and J 4 bases; bases outside gene matches: 4. CDR1 and CDR2 (germline): SGHRS, YFSETQ. The CDR3 length is 14 residues. CDR3 bases: TGCGCCAGCAGCTTGAGCGACAGGGGTTACGAGCAGTACTTC. This codes for CASSLSDRGYEQYF.

This clonotype was seen repeatedly, ten times or more. The V gene is TRBV5-1, the J gene TRBJ2-1; D remains unclear. V shed 0 bases and J shed 4 bases, with 14 bases lying between them. CDR1 is SGHRS, CDR2 YFSETQ, per germline. The CDR3 contains 16 residues. CDR3 DNA: TGCGCCAGCAGCTTGGAGGCTAGTGCAGAGTACAATGAGCAGTTCTTC. As protein: CASSLEASAEYNEQFF.

This clonotype was observed many times. The chain combines TRBV20-1 with TRBJ2-3, with TRBD2 identical over 15 bases. CDR3 size: 14 residues. The germline CDR1 and CDR2 sequences are DFQATT and SNEGSKA (reference sequence). V lost 5 bases to trimming and J lost 6 bases; unmatched junction nucleotides: 3. CDR3 residues: CSAGLAGGSDTQYF. The CDR3 DNA sequence: TGCAGTGCTGGACTAGCGGGAGGGTCGGATACGCAGTATTTT.

This clonotype was recorded once. The gene calls are TRBV29-1 and TRBJ2-3, with D perhaps TRBD2 (6 bases). The CDR3 runs to 13 residues. The V end was cut by 7 bases, the J end by 2 bases, with 13 bases between. The germline V gene has CDR1 SQVTM and CDR2 ANQGSEA. The CDR3 DNA sequence: TGCAGCGGCGAGGGAGGAGACACAGATACGCAGTATTTT. Amino acids: CSGEGGDTDTQYF.

This chain links TRBV10-1 with TRBJ2-1, with 9 bases matching TRBD2. CDR3 size: 16 residues. Germline V gene lookup returns CDR1 WNHNN and CDR2 SYGVQD (reference sequence). V was pared by 5 bases and J by 0 bases, with 5 bases of the junction left unmatched. Here the CDR3 reads CASSQAGGTSYNEQFF. CDR3 sequence (DNA): TGCGCCAGCAGTCAAGCGGGAGGTACCTCCTACAATGAGCAGTTCTTC.

The chain recombines TRBV19 with TRBJ2-3; TRBD2 matches at 7 bases. The J segment lost 5 bases and the V segment lost 1 base, leaving 3 bases of the junction unmatched. The CDR3 spans 14 residues. CDR1 is LNHDA, CDR2 SQIVND, per germline (reference sequence). CDR3 sequence: CASSIGTRLDTQYF. The CDR3 DNA sequence: TGTGCCAGTAGTATAGGGACTAGGTTAGATACGCAGTATTTT.

This clonotype has ten or more counts. The chain has TRBV20-1 and TRBJ2-2; D is ambiguous. Deletions cut 2 bases from V and 5 bases from J, with 6 bases between. The CDR3 runs 12 residues. The germline V gene encodes CDR1 DFQATT and CDR2 SNEGSKA (reference sequence). CDR3 loop: CSARNPTGELFF. In DNA form, the CDR3 reads TGCAGTGCTAGAAATCCAACCGGGGAGCTGTTTTTT.

This chain links TRBV20-1 with TRBJ2-3; D may be TRBD2 (5 bases). CDR3 length: 14 residues. V lost 6 bases and J 2 bases, leaving 15 bases between the germline ends. The germline gives CDR1 DFQATT, CDR2 SNEGSKA (reference sequence). This chain's CDR3 is CSACPSGNTDTQYF. CDR3 nucleotide sequence: TGCAGTGCCTGCCCTTCGGGGAACACAGATACGCAGTATTTT.

The V and J genes are TRBV29-1 and TRBJ1-5, with a tentative D call TRBD1 (6 bases). The CDR3 is 15 amino acids. Deletions cut 4 bases from V and 1 base from J, with 14 bases between. The germline CDR1 and CDR2 sequences are SQVTM and ANQGSEA. The CDR3 region has the DNA TGCAGCGTTGGGGGGGCTCAGGGCAGCAATCAGCCCCAGCATTTT. Translating it yields CSVGGAQGSNQPQHF.

The J gene is TRBJ2-1, the V gene TRBV4-3; 7 nucleotides agree with TRBD1. The CDR3 sequence is 17 residues long. The V gene's germline CDR1 is LGHNA and CDR2 YSLEER. V dropped 3 bases and J dropped 4; count of bases not matched to a gene: 12. The CDR3 region is CASSHHSGTAVYNEQFF. DNA for the CDR3: TGCGCCAGCAGCCATCATTCCGGGACAGCAGTGTACAATGAGCAGTTCTTC.

This clonotype was seen a few times. The V and J genes are TRBV29-1 and TRBJ1-6; D is undetermined. The length of the CDR3 is 14 residues. Trimming left V 6 bases short and J 5 bases short, with 14 bases between. Germline CDR1 is SQVTM and CDR2 is ANQGSEA. In DNA form, the CDR3 reads TGCAGCGTCCGGGTCGGCCTACATAATTCACCCCTCCACTTT. Translation gives CSVRVGLHNSPLHF.